Included here is one T cell receptor beta chain sequence, with context. Its matching antigen is unknown. This sample was included in a study of T cell repertoires in cytomegalovirus infection. Study in general: Public signatures in TCR beta pointed to CMV infection and matching HLA type.

J was trimmed by 7 bases and V by 4 bases; bases with no gene match: 1. CDR3 length: 12 residues. Germline V gene sequence: CDR1 SGHNT, CDR2 YYREEE (reference sequence). One entry per CDR3 protein, called by TCRdb with MiXCR from the reads. The repertoire has roughly 230,000 distinct CDR3 sequences, roughly an eighth of them found once; the top ten carry 1.5% to 2%. General observations from the study: CMV-specific TCR beta clonotypes restricted by HLA-C dominated the ex vivo response. Carriers of CMV and the relevant HLA type were discriminated by public TCR beta frequency.

The TCR comes from a human donor in good health (CMV status not recorded). Some clones in this sample may be carry-over from other donors' samples. The rearrangement links TRBV5-4 to TRBJ2-1; 8 positions match TRBD1. The source material was PBMCs. The CDR3 region is CASSRQGNEQFF. CDR3 coding DNA: TGTGCCAGCAGCAGACAGGGGAATGAGCAGTTCTTC.